A single T cell receptor (beta chain) is shown here with its context. Its specificity is unknown. This CDR3 has 13 amino acids. With 6 bases clipped from V and 4 bases from J, the junction kept 3 bases outside the gene matches. Germline CDR1 MNHNS, CDR2 SASEGT. The data were obtained in a study of cytomegalovirus exposure and HLA in healthy donors. PCR used 60 Vbeta primers and 13 Jbeta primers. Some clones are missing from TCRdb's copy, which holds only in-frame ones; the method was immunoSEQ multiplex PCR. Among 150,000 or so clones listed, about four fifths were seen once. Study-level points and caveats: Among donors in an Asian-associated ancestry cluster, a later analysis reportedly found fewer N-insertions than the roughly 730-donor mean. Analysis was performed later, and it showed HLA-associated TCR beta chains to be more clonally expanded than equally common others. TCR beta sequences reportedly predicted the HLA-A and HLA-B alleles of most subjects accurately.

What was sequenced was PBMCs. The sequence was collected from a young man in good health and CMV-seronegative. The chain employs TRBV6-1 and TRBJ1-5, with 7 bases matching TRBD1. CDR3 DNA sequence: TGTGCCAGCAGGACAGGGAAGAATCAGCCCCAGCATTTT. Encoded protein: CASRTGKNQPQHF.